This T cell receptor (beta chain) was obtained from a study of T-cell reconstitution after alpha-beta-depleted transplantation in children. Findings of the study overall: Surviving recipient cells, namely T cells and thymic progenitors, were the source of high day-60 TCRbeta diversity in some patients.

The J segment lost 6 bases and the V segment lost 4 bases, leaving 11 bases of the junction unmatched. CDR3 length: 15 amino acids. Germline CDR1 is ENHRY and CDR2 is SYGVKD. This clonotype was recorded many times. Its antigen is as yet unknown. Preparation of the TCRbeta library used unique molecular identifiers. TCRdb re-derived calls from the PCR reads in MiXCR, one entry per CDR3 protein. The table includes about 440,000 distinct CDR3 sequences, 43% detected once. The sample consisted of PBMCs, taken before TCRalphabeta/CD19-depleted stem cell transplant. The chain couples TRBV10-3 to TRBJ1-1; 7 bases match TRBD1. The TCR originated in a girl aged 2-10 years with aplastic anemia, due to receive a stem cell transplant. CDR3 sequence: CAISGHLGGIAEAFF. Written as DNA, the CDR3 is TGTGCCATCAGTGGGCACTTAGGGGGCATCGCTGAAGCTTTCTTT.